This entry features one T cell receptor (beta chain) sequence. Its antigen is unidentified. The CDR3 is 16 amino acids. V lost 6 bases and J lost 0; bases outside the gene matches: 10. Per the germline V gene, CDR1 is LNHDA and CDR2 is SQIVND (reference sequence). The primer mix had 60 Vbeta and 13 Jbeta primers. Sequencing used immunoSEQ multiplex PCR; TCRdb keeps in-frame clones, though not all of them. The sample consists of more than 110,000 clones, around three quarters of them appearing once. This sample was taken from a study of cytomegalovirus exposure and HLA in healthy donors. Study results and caveats: Equally common other TCR beta chains were less clonally expanded than HLA-associated ones, a later analysis found. Reported performance of the classifier showed diagnosis of cytomegalovirus status with high specificity and sensitivity. Later, an analysis found that common viral pathogens appeared to be linked with several of the most significant clusters.

Sequencing was done on a sample of PBMCs. The V and J genes are TRBV19 and TRBJ1-1, with 7 bases fitting TRBD1. This sequence was found in a man aged 35-49 years in good health and CMV-seropositive. CDR3 residues: CASSPPRQGMNTEAFF. The CDR3 coding sequence is TGTGCCAGTAGCCCCCCCAGACAGGGAATGAACACTGAAGCTTTCTTT.